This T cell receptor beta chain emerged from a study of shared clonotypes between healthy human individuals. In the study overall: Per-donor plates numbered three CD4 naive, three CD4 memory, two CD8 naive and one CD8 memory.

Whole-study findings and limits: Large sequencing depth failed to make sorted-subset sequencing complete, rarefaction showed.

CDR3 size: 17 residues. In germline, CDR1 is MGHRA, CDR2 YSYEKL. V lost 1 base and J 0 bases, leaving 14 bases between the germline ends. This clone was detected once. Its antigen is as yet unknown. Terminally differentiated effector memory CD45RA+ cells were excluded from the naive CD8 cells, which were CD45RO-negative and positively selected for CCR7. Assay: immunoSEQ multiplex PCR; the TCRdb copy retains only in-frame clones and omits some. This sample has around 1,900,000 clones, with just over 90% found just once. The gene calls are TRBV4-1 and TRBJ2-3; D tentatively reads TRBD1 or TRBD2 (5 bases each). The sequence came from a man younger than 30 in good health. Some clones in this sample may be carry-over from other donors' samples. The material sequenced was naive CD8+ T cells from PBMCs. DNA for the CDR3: TGCGCCAGCAGCCAAGGAGGGCAGGGCTCTAGCACAGATACGCAGTATTTT. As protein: CASSQGGQGSSTDTQYF.